This TCR beta chain was identified in a study of blood T cell repertoires in COVID-19. For the study at large: From the United States, Italy and Spain came samples of acute and convalescent COVID-19.

The CDR3 has 16 residues. V was cut by 5 bases and J by 6 bases, with 20 bases left in between. Germline V CDR1 and CDR2: LNHDA, SQIVND (reference sequence). Sequenced by immunoSEQ multiplex PCR; TCRdb stores in-frame clones only, minus some. The table includes 95,000 to 150,000 clones, roughly 85% detected once. The sequencing input was peripheral blood. This TCR was sampled from a man aged 40-49 years with acute or convalescent COVID-19. The rearrangement joins TRBV19 to TRBJ1-5; weak D call: TRBD1 (5 bases). CDR3 in amino acids: CASSYLPGSGFQPQHF. CDR3 DNA sequence: TGTGCCAGTAGTTACTTACCGGGCTCAGGGTTTCAGCCCCAGCATTTT.